These 20 T cell receptor beta chains were sequenced from one sample in a study of T cell clonality in common variable immunodeficiency. Method: immunoSEQ multiplex PCR; TCRdb's copy keeps in-frame clones and lacks some. The sample includes some 52,000 clones, none of them occurring once. The sample consisted of peripheral blood mononuclear cells. The origin of the receptors is a person between 18 and 70 years old in good health.

This clone was seen many times. With the read ending 3 residues before the CDR3 end, the germline J gene is used to fill in that end. This chain connects TRBV20-1 to TRBJ1-1; D gene unclear. CDR1 DFQATT and CDR2 SNEGSKA come from the germline V gene (reference sequence). The CDR3 extends over 15 amino acids. V was pared by 0 bases and J by 0 bases, with 11 bases between. This CDR3 reads CSARDKATMNTEAFF. CDR3 DNA (partial): TGCAGTGCTAGAGATAAAGCTACGATGAACACTGAA.

This clone was counted at least ten times. Partial CDR3 DNA: TGTGCCAGCAGCTTAGCGCGAGAGACC. Amino acids: CASSLARET. The complete CDR3 protein is CASSLARETQYF. The V and J genes are TRBV7-2 and TRBJ2-5; no clear D. Read coverage stops 3 residues before the CDR3 terminus; the germline J gene supplies the remainder. Germline V gene lookup returns CDR1 SGHTA and CDR2 FQGNSA. The CDR3 runs 12 residues. The V end lost 0 bases, the J end lost 4 bases, and 3 bases lay between the germline ends.

This clone was detected ten times or more. From the germline J gene comes the end of the CDR3, since the read stops 3 residues before it. The gene calls are TRBV4-1 and TRBJ2-2; 9 bases are a match to TRBD1. Germline values: CDR1 MGHRA, CDR2 YSYEKL. The J segment lost 7 bases and the V segment lost 3 bases, leaving 12 bases of the junction unmatched. The CDR3 is 17 residues long. The CDR3 spells CASSHLVGTGRFGELFF. The covered CDR3 bases are TGCGCCAGCAGCCATCTGGTCGGGACAGGGAGATTCGGGGAG.

This clone was counted ten times or more. The read stops 3 residues short of the end of the CDR3; the missing end is completed from the germline J gene. The chain recombines TRBV19 with TRBJ2-7; 8 bases align to TRBD2. CDR1 and CDR2 (germline): LNHDA, SQIVND (reference sequence). The junction had 8 bases not matched to a gene; V was cut back by 5 bases and J by 5 bases. The CDR3 sequence is 14 residues long. CDR3 sequence reads: CASSWASGLDEQYF. The sequenced part of the CDR3 DNA is TGTGCCAGTAGTTGGGCTAGCGGGTTAGACGAG. The full variable domain, in which reference TRBV19 and TRBJ2-7 provide the parts outside the CDR3, is DGGITQSPKYLFRKEGQNVTLSCEQNLNHDAMYWYRQDPGQGLRLIYYSQIVNDFQKGDIAEGYSVSREKKESFPLTVTSAQKNPTAFYLCASSWASGLDEQYFGPGTRLTVT.

This clone was recorded many times. The read ends 3 residues before the CDR3 terminus; that terminus is restored from the germline J gene. J is TRBJ1-6 and V is TRBV5-4; 7 bases align to TRBD1. V was clipped by 4 bases and J by 7 bases; unmatched bases: 8. The germline V gene encodes CDR1 SGHNT and CDR2 YYREEE (reference sequence). The CDR3 is made up of 15 amino acids. CDR3 DNA, as far as it was read: TGTGCCAGCAGCCTATGGGACAGACCCAATTCACCC. This sequence encodes CASSLWDRPNSP. The complete CDR3 sequence is CASSLWDRPNSPLHF.

This clone was counted at least ten times. The part of the CDR3 DNA that was read is TGCGCCAGCAGCTCGATGGGGGGTTCGAGCACAGATACG. Translating gives CASSSMGGSSTDT. The entire CDR3 reads CASSSMGGSSTDTQYF. This rearrangement joins TRBV5-1 to TRBJ2-3; TRBD2 is a possible D gene (6 bases). The read ends 3 residues early relative to the CDR3; the germline J gene fills the gap. V lost 3 bases and J lost 0, with 14 bases in between. The CDR3 is 16 amino acids. The germline V gene encodes CDR1 SGHRS and CDR2 YFSETQ. Looking up the rest from reference TRBV5-1 and TRBJ2-3 gives the full variable domain: KAGVTQTPRYLIKTRGQQVTLSCSPISGHRSVSWYQQTPGQGLQFLFEYFSETQRNKGNFPGRFSGRQFSNSRSEMNVSTLELGDSALYLCASSSMGGSSTDTQYFGPGTRLTVL.

With regard to this clone: The CDR3 end falls 3 residues outside the read, so it is completed with the germline J gene. The genes are TRBV11-2 and TRBJ1-6, with 10 bases identical to TRBD1. V shed 4 bases and J 10 bases; nucleotides not matched to a gene: 7. This CDR3 is 15 amino acids long. CDR1 and CDR2 from the germline V gene are SGHAT and FQNNGV. The part of the CDR3 DNA that was read is TGTGCCAGCAGCTCGATGGACAGGGGGGGATCACCC. It encodes CASSSMDRGGSP. The whole CDR3 sequence is CASSSMDRGGSPLHF.

This clone was picked up many times. The read terminates 3 residues before the CDR3 end, so the remaining end is supplied by the germline J gene. The chain is built from TRBV19 and TRBJ1-2; TRBD1 agrees at 12 bases. The ends lost 7 bases at V and 3 bases at J; junction bases unmatched: 6. This CDR3 contains 15 residues. CDR1 LNHDA and CDR2 SQIVND come from the germline V gene (reference sequence). The part of the CDR3 DNA that was read is TGTGCCAGTAACCGGGACAGGGGGCTAGACTATGGC. It specifies CASNRDRGLDYG. Given in full, the CDR3 is CASNRDRGLDYGYTF.

This clone appeared many times. The CDR3 end lies 3 residues beyond the end of the read and is filled in from the germline J gene. V usage is TRBV7-3 and J usage is TRBJ2-1; TRBD2 agrees at 14 bases. CDR3 length: 15 residues. Germline CDR1 is SGHTA and CDR2 is FQGTGA. The V segment lost 7 bases and the J segment 7 bases; nucleotides outside the gene matches: 6. CDR3: CASNPGLAGANEQFF. CDR3 DNA, as far as it was read: TGTGCCAGCAATCCGGGACTAGCGGGAGCAAATGAG. Based on the CDR3 plus reference TRBV7-3 and TRBJ2-1, the full variable domain is GAGVSQTPSNKVTEKGKYVELRCDPISGHTALYWYRQSLGQGPEFLIYFQGTGAADDSGLPNDRFFAVRPEGSVSTLKIQRTERGDSAVYLCASNPGLAGANEQFFGPGTRLTVL.

Regarding this clone: Read data end 3 residues before the CDR3 end; the end is taken from the germline J gene. In the same sample, other DNA sequences code for this CDR3. This chain uses TRBV7-2 with TRBJ1-6; 9 nucleotides align to TRBD1. J gave up 10 bases and V 0 bases, and 4 bases lay outside the gene matches. This CDR3 comprises 15 residues. Germline-derived CDR1 and CDR2 are SGHTA and FQGNSA. The DNA read from the CDR3 is TGTGCCAGCAGCTTAGCGGGACAGGGAGGCTCACCC. Translation gives CASSLAGQGGSP. The full CDR3 reads CASSLAGQGGSPLHF.

This clone was counted ten times or more. The read is 3 residues too short to cover the CDR3 end, so that end is filled in from the germline J gene. The rearrangement uses TRBV18 and TRBJ1-2; 9 bases map to TRBD1. Looked up from germline, CDR1 is KGHSH and CDR2 is LQKENI. V dropped 1 base and J dropped 2; count of bases not matched to a gene: 2. The CDR3 spans 15 residues. CDR3 bases read: TGTGCCAGCTCACCACTGGGACAGGGCAACTATGGC. Protein sequence: CASSPLGQGNYG. The entire CDR3 protein reads CASSPLGQGNYGYTF. Combining the CDR3 with reference TRBV18 and TRBJ1-2 gives the whole variable domain NAGVMQNPRHLVRRRGQEARLRCSPMKGHSHVYWYRQLPEEGLKFMVYLQKENIIDESGMPKERFSAEFPKEGPSILRIQQVVRGDSAAYFCASSPLGQGNYGYTFGSGTRLTVV.

This clone was counted many times. The read finishes 3 residues shy of the CDR3 end, and the germline J gene is used to complete it. The V call is TRBV7-9, the J call TRBJ1-5; TRBD1 agrees at 7 bases. The J segment lost 3 bases and the V segment lost 0 bases, leaving 2 bases of the junction unmatched. From germline, CDR1 is SEHNR and CDR2 FQNEAQ (reference sequence). The CDR3 runs to 15 residues. The DNA read from the CDR3 is TGTGCCAGCAGCTTAGCGACAGGGAACAATCAGCCC. Amino acids: CASSLATGNNQP. The entire CDR3 sequence reads CASSLATGNNQPQHF.

Points on this clone: The read gets to within 3 residues of the CDR3 end, and the germline J gene fills in the rest. This chain uses TRBV18 with TRBJ1-2; no clear D. The CDR3 loop spans 16 amino acids. Germline CDR1 reads KGHSH; CDR2 reads LQKENI. The CDR3 DNA, read in part, is TGTGCCAGCTCACCAAGAAGCGGGAGGGCCGGGAACGAC. It specifies CASSPRSGRAGND. The full CDR3 sequence reads CASSPRSGRAGNDYTF.

This clone was recorded at least ten times. Read data end 3 residues before the CDR3 end; the end is taken from the germline J gene. This chain uses TRBV19 with TRBJ2-7; 7 nucleotides agree with TRBD1. CDR1 and CDR2 (germline): LNHDA, SQIVND (reference sequence). V shed 6 bases and J 1 base; nucleotides not matched to a gene: 6. The length of the CDR3 is 14 residues. The sequenced CDR3 bases are TGTGCCAGTAGCCAAGACAGGGCATCCTACGAG. Translated, it gives CASSQDRASYE. The CDR3 in its entirety is CASSQDRASYEQYF.

At least ten counts were recorded for this clone. Read coverage stops 3 residues before the CDR3 terminus; the germline J gene supplies the remainder. The chain recombines TRBV2 with TRBJ2-5; D gene uncertain. The CDR3 loop spans 15 amino acids. The V end lost 6 bases, the J end lost 1 base, and 15 bases lay between the germline ends. CDR1 is SNHLY, CDR2 FYNNEI, per germline. The sequenced CDR3 bases are TGTGCCAGCAGCCCTTTGTTACAGACCCAAGAGACC. Translating it yields CASSPLLQTQET. The full CDR3 protein is CASSPLLQTQETQYF.

This clone was detected only a few times. The CDR3 extends 3 residues past the end of the read, so its final part is completed from the germline J gene. J is TRBJ1-6 and V is TRBV30; 7 bases agree with TRBD1. The CDR3 length is 14 residues. J gave up 9 bases and V 5 bases, and 10 bases lay outside the gene matches. CDR1 is GTSNPN and CDR2 is SVGIG in the germline V gene (reference sequence). Incomplete CDR3 DNA: TGTGCCTGGTTGCCCGGGACAGCAGGTTCACCC. As protein: CAWLPGTAGSP. The CDR3 in full is CAWLPGTAGSPLHF.

This clone has a count of ten or more. The observed sequence ends 3 residues before the CDR3 terminus, with the missing tail filled in from the germline J gene. This chain uses TRBV30 with TRBJ2-7; 8 nucleotides agree with TRBD1. This CDR3 comprises 14 residues. The V gene's germline CDR1 is GTSNPN and CDR2 SVGIG (reference sequence). The ends lost 0 bases at V and 5 bases at J; junction bases unmatched: 6. CDR3 region: CAWSVGRGLHEQYF. The sequenced part of the CDR3 DNA is TGTGCCTGGAGTGTGGGCAGGGGGCTTCACGAG.

There are many counts of this clone. From the germline J gene comes the end of the CDR3, since the read stops 3 residues before it. The chain combines TRBV2 with TRBJ1-1, with 9 bases that match TRBD1. V dropped 6 bases and J dropped 5; count of bases not matched to a gene: 7. The CDR3 is 14 amino acids. Per germline, CDR1 SNHLY and CDR2 FYNNEI. CDR3 sequence: CASRPDRGGTEAFF. The DNA read from the CDR3 is TGTGCCAGCAGACCTGACAGGGGGGGTACTGAA.

The table lists this clone with a few counts. The read finishes 3 residues shy of the CDR3 end, and the germline J gene is used to complete it. The V and J genes are TRBV6-2 or TRBV6-3 and TRBJ1-1; tentative D call: TRBD1 (5 bases). Trimming shortened V by 6 bases and J by 3 bases, and 11 bases separated the two germline ends. The germline V gene has CDR1 MNHEY and CDR2 SVGEGT. The CDR3 sequence is 13 residues long. Partial CDR3 DNA: TGTGCCAGCAGCCGGAAAGGGGACACTGAA. Translating gives CASSRKGDTE. The complete CDR3 reads CASSRKGDTEAFF.

Ten or more counts support this clone. The read ends 3 residues before the CDR3 terminus; that terminus is restored from the germline J gene. The V gene is TRBV7-3, the J gene TRBJ2-1; TRBD2 matches 10 bases. CDR3 length: 15 residues. Germline loops: CDR1 SGHTA, CDR2 FQGTGA. The ends lost 6 bases at V and 3 bases at J; junction bases unmatched: 5. CDR3 bases read: TGTGCCAGCAGGTCGGGACTAGCGAGCTACAATGAG. Translation: CASRSGLASYNE. The whole CDR3 sequence is CASRSGLASYNEQFF.